This T cell receptor beta chain was observed in a study of blood T cells in healthy people across ages. Findings and caveats of the study: Age brought a roughly linear fall in TCR beta diversity measured per million T cells. Diversity was higher, and naive CD4+ cells more numerous, in long-lived donors than in aged donors.

This clonotype was recorded a few times. The antigen remains undetermined. Using a J-beta primer mix together with a sample-barcoded 5' primer, a second PCR was run for about 6 to 12 cycles. Using its own MiXCR run on the 5' RACE reads, TCRdb lists one record per CDR3 protein. The table records roughly 1,100,000 distinct CDR3 sequences, roughly 24% of them present only once. Isolation per sample recovered at least 6 million PBMCs. This sample was shared with a second study, whose subject was T cells of mothers and their children.

The sample consisted of blood. The sequence was collected from a girl aged 2 to 10 in good health.

The CDR3 spells CASSETGTSNQPQHF. CDR3 nucleotides: TGTGCCAGCAGTGAGACAGGGACCAGCAATCAGCCCCAGCATTTT. The V and J genes are TRBV6-6 and TRBJ1-5; 7 bases fit TRBD1. V shed 5 bases, J shed 1 base, and the junction held 5 bases outside the gene matches. The germline gives CDR1 MNHNY, CDR2 SVGAGI (reference sequence). The CDR3 sequence is 15 residues long.